Only one count was recorded for the clone carrying this TCR beta chain. V was shortened by 0 bases and J by 2 bases, with 18 bases between the two germline ends. Looked up from germline, CDR1 is LGHNA and CDR2 is YNFKEQ. The CDR3 has 18 amino acids. The data are from a study of blood T cell repertoires in COVID-19. Study-level information: The United States, Italy and Spain were the sources of the acute and convalescent COVID-19 samples.

Per the study methods: Reference gene primer amplification in the assay estimated nucleated cell counts. Repertoires were generated with immunoSEQ multiplex PCR, while TCRdb's copy carries only in-frame clones and drops some. V, J and clone size were drawn from that table, and D and trimming were deduced from the DNA. The sample has about 83,000 clones; approximately 86% are singletons. The clonotype comes from a man older than 75 with active or convalescent COVID-19. What was sequenced was peripheral blood. This chain joins TRBV4-2 and TRBJ2-3; D unresolved. The CDR3 loop reads CASSQDPAGSQFTDTQYF. For the CDR3, the DNA is TGTGCCAGCAGCCAAGATCCCGCAGGTTCCCAATTCACAGATACGCAGTATTTT.